The 3 T cell receptor beta chains presented below share a single source sample, sequenced in a study of response to subunit inactivated influenza vaccine. TCRdb reprocessed the RT-PCR reads with MiXCR, giving one entry per CDR3 protein. This sample carries more than 250,000 distinct CDR3 sequences, just over 20% of them seen once, and the ten largest clones take more than 8.5%. The source was PBMCs from blood, collected around 22 months after vaccination. These receptors all stem from a man aged 45-69 years who received an inactivated influenza vaccine.

V gene TRBV5-1 combines with J gene TRBJ2-3; a weak D match, TRBD2 (6 bases). Trimming removed 4 bases from V and 0 bases from J, with 15 bases in between. Germline assignment: CDR1 SGHRS and CDR2 YFSETQ. The CDR3 runs to 16 residues. The CDR3 DNA reads TGCGCCAGCAGCATAAGACCCGGGACTAGCACAGATACGCAGTATTTT. Its protein product is CASSIRPGTSTDTQYF.

The chain links TRBV3-1 to TRBJ1-3; tentatively, D is TRBD1 (5 bases). Germline V lookup: CDR1 LGHDT, CDR2 YNNKEL (reference sequence). Trimming left V 1 base short and J 3 bases short, with 7 bases between. CDR3 length: 14 residues. Here the CDR3 reads CASSQAGLGNTIYF. In DNA, the CDR3 is TGTGCCAGCAGCCAAGCGGGGCTTGGAAACACCATATATTTT.

In its sample, this clonotype was seen many times. This chain connects TRBV14 to TRBJ2-7, with 8 bases matching TRBD1. This CDR3 has 15 amino acids. The germline gives CDR1 SGHDN, CDR2 FVKESK. Germline trimming cut 2 bases from V and 5 bases from J; bases unmatched to any gene: 8. The CDR3 sequence is CASSQQRTGNHEQYF. The CDR3 DNA reads as TGTGCCAGCAGCCAACAAAGGACAGGGAACCACGAGCAGTACTTC.